The sample holds a few counts of the clone carrying this T cell receptor beta chain. Its antigen is still unknown. The CDR3 runs 16 residues. J gave up 8 bases and V 7 bases, and 20 bases lay outside the gene matches. The germline gives CDR1 SQVTM, CDR2 ANQGSEA. This sample is drawn from a study of T-cell reconstitution after alpha-beta-depleted transplantation in children. Study-wide points: Reportedly, roughly two months post-transplant, alpha-beta T cells arose from several hundred expanded graft clones. Elevated TCRbeta diversity at day 60 was traced, in some patients, to surviving recipient T cells and thymic progenitors. Newly produced T cells mostly provided counts and TCRbeta diversity after one year, as hyperexpanded clones declined.

TCRbeta library construction was performed incorporating unique molecular identifiers. MiXCR, run by TCRdb on the PCR reads, gives a single entry per CDR3 protein. The table has about 830,000 distinct CDR3 sequences, 15% to 20% seen once. Sequences were derived from PBMCs, mostly from graft donor cells, sampled 360 days after TCRalphabeta/CD19-depleted stem cell transplant. V is TRBV29-1 and J is TRBJ2-1; 7 bases agree with TRBD2. The TCR sequence derives from a male patient aged 10-17 years who had a stem cell transplant for acute lymphoblastic leukemia, so the T cells may come from the graft donor. CDR3 amino acids: CSGRGREGFGSYEQFF. The CDR3 coding sequence is TGCAGCGGCCGGGGGAGGGAGGGCTTTGGGTCTTATGAGCAGTTCTTC.